This T cell receptor (beta chain) was identified in a study of blood T cells in healthy people across ages. Sample-barcoded 5' priming and a J-beta primer mix drove a second PCR of about 6 to 12 cycles. Via MiXCR, TCRdb re-called the 5' RACE reads, giving one row per CDR3 protein. The sample includes 1.4 million or so distinct CDR3 sequences, approximately 43% of them seen just once. The germline gives CDR1 SGHTA, CDR2 FQGNSA. The CDR3 consists of 15 residues. V was pared by 5 bases and J by 1 base, with 15 bases between. Study-wide findings and caveats: There was no known CMV status for donors, so expanded clonotype changes were possibly confounded. The study found more naive CD4+ cells and higher diversity in long-lived than aged donors.

In regard to this clonotype: Its antigen is unidentified.

The TCR was taken from a woman between 18 and 29 years old in good health. Source material: blood. The chain couples TRBV7-2 to TRBJ2-7; D not resolved. The CDR3 nucleotides are TGTGCCAGCAGCCAAGGCATGGGCCTTTCCTACGAGCAGTACTTC. It yields the protein CASSQGMGLSYEQYF.